Listed here are 26 T cell receptor beta chains from one sample, sequenced in a study of control samples from healthy donors and cancer patients. Profiling relied on immunoSEQ multiplex PCR, and the TCRdb table lists in-frame clones only, not all of them. The sample holds some 130,000 clones, 92% seen once. Sequenced sample: blood. The source of these receptors is a woman between 45 and 65 years old in good health.

The chain combines TRBV19 with TRBJ2-7, with D tentatively TRBD1 or TRBD2 (5 bases each). V shed 4 bases and J shed 6 bases, with 13 bases lying between them. CDR1 is LNHDA and CDR2 is SQIVND in the germline V gene (reference sequence). This CDR3 spans 13 amino acids. The CDR3 nucleotides are TGTGCCAGTAGTACAAGGACGGGACGCGAGCAGTACTTC. Amino acids: CASSTRTGREQYF.

The chain combines TRBV5-1 with TRBJ2-2; 7 bases align to TRBD1. Trimming cost V 4 bases and J 0 bases; bases outside gene matches: 3. Germline V gene sequence: CDR1 SGHRS, CDR2 YFSETQ. This CDR3 region has 15 residues. CDR3 protein: CASSPGTANTGELFF. The CDR3 DNA reads as TGCGCCAGCAGCCCCGGGACAGCGAACACCGGGGAGCTGTTTTTT.

This chain connects TRBV11-2 to TRBJ1-1; perhaps TRBD1 as D (5 bases). The CDR3 length is 15 residues. V lost 2 bases and J 1 base, leaving 11 bases between the germline ends. The V gene's germline CDR1 is SGHAT and CDR2 FQNNGV. DNA for the CDR3: TGTGCCAGCAGCTTAATGGGCGGGGGGAACACTGAAGCTTTCTTT. It is translated as CASSLMGGGNTEAFF.

This clone was detected only a few times. The chain is built from TRBV25-1 and TRBJ1-2; 7 bases match TRBD1. J was trimmed by 11 bases and V by 4 bases; bases with no gene match: 10. Germline V gene lookup returns CDR1 MGHDK and CDR2 SYGVNS. The CDR3 sequence is 13 residues long. CDR3 in DNA: TGTGCCAGCAGTGTGACCCGGGACAGCCGATACACCTTC. Its translation: CASSVTRDSRYTF.

V usage is TRBV6-5 and J usage is TRBJ1-2; D uncertain. The CDR3 totals 14 residues. V shed 6 bases and J shed 4 bases, with 15 bases lying between them. CDR1 and CDR2 from the germline V gene are MNHEY and SVGAGI. CDR3 bases: TGTGCCAGCAGCCGAACCCGGGTCGTCTATGGCTACACCTTC. Its translation: CASSRTRVVYGYTF.

The chain joins TRBV6-6 to TRBJ1-3; TRBD1 might be the D (6 bases). The CDR3 length is 15 residues. Per the germline V gene, CDR1 is MNHNY and CDR2 is SVGAGI (reference sequence). The V end was cut by 8 bases, the J end by 1 base, with 15 bases between. This CDR3 is CASVIGGLSGNTIYF. The CDR3 nucleotides read TGTGCCAGCGTAATAGGGGGGCTGTCTGGAAACACCATATATTTT.

V is TRBV24-1 and J is TRBJ2-5; 7 nucleotides agree with TRBD1. The CDR3 is made up of 18 amino acids. The V and J ends lost 3 bases and 0 bases, in that order; junction bases with no gene match: 12. Germline assignment: CDR1 KGHDR and CDR2 SFDVKD. CDR3 region: CATSDLTDREPYQETQYF. CDR3 DNA sequence: TGTGCCACCAGTGATCTGACCGACAGGGAGCCGTACCAAGAGACCCAGTACTTC.

V gene TRBV25-1 combines with J gene TRBJ1-1; D gene ambiguous. This CDR3 region has 15 residues. Germline loops: CDR1 MGHDK, CDR2 SYGVNS. V lost 2 bases and J 4 bases, leaving 14 bases between the germline ends. CDR3: CASSETTAIGTEAFF. In DNA, the CDR3 is TGTGCCAGCAGTGAAACGACCGCTATCGGCACTGAAGCTTTCTTT.

The J gene is TRBJ2-6, the V gene TRBV29-1; TRBD1 matches at 11 bases. Trimming took 6 bases from V and 2 from J; bases not matched to a gene: 9. The CDR3 has 17 residues. Per the germline V gene, CDR1 is SQVTM and CDR2 is ANQGSEA. In DNA form, the CDR3 reads TGCAGCGTCGATTCCGGGACAGGGGGGACTGGGGCCAACGTCCTGACTTTC. Amino acids: CSVDSGTGGTGANVLTF.

The chain couples TRBV4-1 to TRBJ2-1, with D perhaps TRBD1 or TRBD2 (5 bases each). The CDR3 is made up of 14 amino acids. V lost 3 bases and J lost 12, with 18 bases in between. CDR1 and CDR2 (germline): MGHRA, YSYEKL. The CDR3 nucleotides are TGCGCCAGCAGCCACCCTGGGACCGACAAGGTGCAGTTCTTC. Its protein is CASSHPGTDKVQFF.

The chain joins TRBV7-8 to TRBJ2-7; 11 bases fit TRBD2. The V and J ends lost 4 bases and 6 bases, in that order; junction bases with no gene match: 11. Germline lookup yields CDR1 SGHVS and CDR2 FQNEAQ. The CDR3 extends over 16 amino acids. Here the CDR3 DNA reads TGTGCCAGCAGCTCAAGACTAGCGGGAAACCCGGGCGAGCAGTACTTC. Translation gives CASSSRLAGNPGEQYF.

This chain joins TRBV28 and TRBJ2-2, with 11 bases identical to TRBD2. The CDR3 loop spans 15 amino acids. V shed 6 bases, J shed 7 bases, and the junction held 7 bases outside the gene matches. Germline V gene lookup returns CDR1 MDHEN and CDR2 SYDVKM. The CDR3 sequence: CASSPGLAVGGELFF. The CDR3 nucleotides are TGTGCCAGCAGCCCGGGACTAGCGGTTGGCGGGGAGCTGTTTTTT. The whole variable domain, filled in from reference TRBV28 and TRBJ2-2, reads DVKVTQSSRYLVKRTGEKVFLECVQDMDHENMFWYRQDPGLGLRLIYFSYDVKMKEKGDIPEGYSVSREKKERFSLILESASTNQTSMYLCASSPGLAVGGELFFGEGSRLTVL.

The rearrangement joins TRBV19 to TRBJ1-5; D might be TRBD1 (6 bases). The V end lost 6 bases, the J end lost 1 base, and 16 bases lay between the germline ends. Germline loops: CDR1 LNHDA, CDR2 SQIVND (reference sequence). The CDR3 is made up of 16 amino acids. The CDR3 nucleotides are TGTGCCAGTAGGGACAGCCTCTCCTTAAGCAATCAGCCCCAGCATTTT. Encoded protein: CASRDSLSLSNQPQHF.

V is TRBV6-1 and J is TRBJ1-1, with 9 bases aligning to TRBD1. From germline, CDR1 is MNHNS and CDR2 SASEGT. The CDR3 has 14 amino acids. With 4 bases clipped from V and 7 bases from J, the junction kept 7 bases outside the gene matches. The CDR3 sequence is CASSVAGQGHEAFF. Here the CDR3 DNA reads TGTGCCAGCAGTGTAGCGGGACAGGGCCATGAAGCTTTCTTT.

This chain connects TRBV5-1 to TRBJ1-2, with TRBD1 identical over 8 bases. Germline values: CDR1 SGHRS, CDR2 YFSETQ. There are 13 residues in the CDR3. V was pared by 5 bases and J by 3 bases, with 3 bases of the junction left unmatched. The chain's CDR3 is CASSQTGDYGYTF. The CDR3, as DNA: TGCGCCAGCAGTCAGACAGGGGACTATGGCTACACCTTC. The full variable domain, rest sourced from reference TRBV5-1 and TRBJ1-2, is KAGVTQTPRYLIKTRGQQVTLSCSPISGHRSVSWYQQTPGQGLQFLFEYFSETQRNKGNFPGRFSGRQFSNSRSEMNVSTLELGDSALYLCASSQTGDYGYTFGSGTRLTVV.

The rearrangement uses TRBV5-6 and TRBJ1-5; D not resolved. Germline values: CDR1 SGHDT, CDR2 YYEEEE. CDR3 length equals 13 residues. V was pared by 4 bases and J by 1 base, with 6 bases between. The CDR3 spells CASSARSNQPQHF. The CDR3 DNA is TGTGCCAGCAGCGCGAGGAGCAATCAGCCCCAGCATTTT.

The rearrangement links TRBV19 to TRBJ1-1; D unclear. The V end lost 10 bases, the J end lost 0 bases, and 18 bases lay between the germline ends. This CDR3 is built from 15 residues. Germline V gives CDR1 LNHDA, CDR2 SQIVND (reference sequence). CDR3 in amino acids: CATKPRERLNTEAFF. As DNA, the CDR3 is TGTGCCACCAAACCTCGGGAGCGGTTGAACACTGAAGCTTTCTTT. Looking up the rest from reference TRBV19 and TRBJ1-1 gives the full variable domain: DGGITQSPKYLFRKEGQNVTLSCEQNLNHDAMYWYRQDPGQGLRLIYYSQIVNDFQKGDIAEGYSVSREKKESFPLTVTSAQKNPTAFYLCATKPRERLNTEAFFGQGTRLTVV.

V gene TRBV5-4 combines with J gene TRBJ2-7; D is ambiguous. V was shortened by 0 bases and J by 5 bases, with 9 bases between the two germline ends. Looked up from germline, CDR1 is SGHNT and CDR2 is YYREEE (reference sequence). This CDR3 has 13 residues. CDR3 in amino acids: CASSLATADEQYF. CDR3 sequence (DNA): TGTGCCAGCAGCTTGGCTACGGCCGACGAGCAGTACTTC.

CDR3: CASSVGQGRSPLHF. The CDR3 region has the DNA TGTGCCAGCAGTGTGGGACAGGGACGCTCACCCCTCCACTTT. V gene TRBV2 combines with J gene TRBJ1-6; 9 bases align to TRBD1. V shed 4 bases, J shed 10 bases, and the junction held 5 bases outside the gene matches. This CDR3 region has 14 residues. The germline V gene has CDR1 SNHLY and CDR2 FYNNEI.

The chain recombines TRBV28 with TRBJ2-7; D may be TRBD2 (6 bases). Germline loops: CDR1 MDHEN, CDR2 SYDVKM. There are 14 residues in the CDR3. Between the trimmed V and J ends, which lost 2 bases and 4 bases, there was a span of 12 bases. The CDR3 nucleotides are TGTGCCAGCAGTTTAGAGCCGGGACTTTACGAGCAGTACTTC. As protein: CASSLEPGLYEQYF. Combining the CDR3 with reference TRBV28 and TRBJ2-7 gives the whole variable domain DVKVTQSSRYLVKRTGEKVFLECVQDMDHENMFWYRQDPGLGLRLIYFSYDVKMKEKGDIPEGYSVSREKKERFSLILESASTNQTSMYLCASSLEPGLYEQYFGPGTRLTVT.

The chain links TRBV11-2 to TRBJ2-5, with 10 bases aligning to TRBD1. The CDR3 spans 20 residues. The germline gives CDR1 SGHAT, CDR2 FQNNGV. Trimming cost V 0 bases and J 6 bases; bases outside gene matches: 19. CDR3 sequence (DNA): TGTGCCAGCAGCTTAGAAGACAGGGGGCTCCCCGCGGGAGTTAGGAAGACCCAGTACTTC. Its protein product is CASSLEDRGLPAGVRKTQYF.

The chain is built from TRBV30 and TRBJ2-6, with 7 bases lining up with TRBD1. This CDR3 is built from 17 residues. J was trimmed by 5 bases and V by 0 bases; bases with no gene match: 10. Germline values: CDR1 GTSNPN, CDR2 SVGIG (reference sequence). CDR3 DNA sequence: TGTGCCTGGAGTGTAGGGGGACAGACTCTCCGGGCCAACGTCCTGACTTTC. Its protein product is CAWSVGGQTLRANVLTF.

The chain carries TRBV6-2 or TRBV6-3 and TRBJ2-5; a possible D gene is TRBD2 (5 bases). The CDR3 loop spans 11 amino acids. In germline, CDR1 is MNHEY, CDR2 SVGEGT. Between the trimmed V and J ends, which lost 5 bases and 10 bases, there was a span of 11 bases. CDR3 residues: CASSKTRGQYF. CDR3 sequence (DNA): TGTGCCAGCAGTAAAACCCGGGGCCAGTACTTC.

V is TRBV19 and J is TRBJ1-3; 9 bases fit TRBD1. Trimming at V came to 8 bases and at J to 8 bases, leaving 16 bases not matched to a gene. Germline CDR1 is LNHDA and CDR2 is SQIVND (reference sequence). The CDR3 is 16 residues long. The DNA of the CDR3 is TGTGCCAGTCGGTATATGGGACAGGGAGAAGCGGACACCATATATTTT. Translating it yields CASRYMGQGEADTIYF.

The chain couples TRBV30 to TRBJ2-3; D is perhaps TRBD1 or TRBD2 (6 bases each). CDR1 and CDR2 (germline): GTSNPN, SVGIG (reference sequence). Trimming removed 6 bases from V and 3 bases from J, with 13 bases in between. This CDR3 spans 13 amino acids. The CDR3 loop is CACMGGGTDTQYF. The CDR3 DNA sequence: TGTGCCTGCATGGGGGGCGGGACAGATACGCAGTATTTT. The variable domain in full, with the rest retrieved from reference TRBV30 and TRBJ2-3, is SQTIHQWPATLVQPVGSPLSLECTVEGTSNPNLYWYRQAAGRGLQLLFYSVGIGQISSEVPQNLSASRPQDRQFILSSKKLLLSDSGFYLCACMGGGTDTQYFGPGTRLTVL.

The CDR3 is CASSQAAGGPVEQFF. For the CDR3, the DNA is TGTGCCAGCAGCCAAGCAGCGGGGGGGCCCGTTGAGCAGTTCTTC. The V call is TRBV14, the J call TRBJ2-1, with 10 positions matching TRBD2. V shed 1 base and J 9 bases; nucleotides not matched to a gene: 6. Germline V lookup: CDR1 SGHDN, CDR2 FVKESK. This CDR3 has 15 residues.